This T cell receptor beta chain was sequenced in a study of CD8+ T cells in alopecia areata. Treatment meaning: oral pan-JAK inhibitor, 5-10 mg twice daily. A word on this clone: The antigen is unknown.

V lost 0 bases and J lost 4, with 9 bases in between. CDR1 is GTSNPN, CDR2 SVGIG, per germline (reference sequence). The CDR3 length is 13 residues. Extracted RNA was reverse transcribed, and the resulting cDNA served as sequencing template. TCRdb's copy holds only in-frame clones and misses some; the assay was immunoSEQ multiplex PCR. Of just over 150,000 clones listed, 65% are singletons. General study findings and limits: An increase in clonality over normal scalp was evident in lesional scalp, especially alopecia totalis/universalis. Tofacitinib produced a significant decrease in scalp clonality and in expanded CD8+ clones among the top 100.

The source is a human donor with alopecia areata. V usage is TRBV30 and J usage is TRBJ1-2; D is unresolved. This sample comprised CD4+ T cells sorted from blood, obtained at week 4, from a patient treated with tofacitinib. CDR3 DNA: TGTGCCTGGAGTGTCGACCGCCTCTATGGCTACACCTTC. Translation gives CAWSVDRLYGYTF.